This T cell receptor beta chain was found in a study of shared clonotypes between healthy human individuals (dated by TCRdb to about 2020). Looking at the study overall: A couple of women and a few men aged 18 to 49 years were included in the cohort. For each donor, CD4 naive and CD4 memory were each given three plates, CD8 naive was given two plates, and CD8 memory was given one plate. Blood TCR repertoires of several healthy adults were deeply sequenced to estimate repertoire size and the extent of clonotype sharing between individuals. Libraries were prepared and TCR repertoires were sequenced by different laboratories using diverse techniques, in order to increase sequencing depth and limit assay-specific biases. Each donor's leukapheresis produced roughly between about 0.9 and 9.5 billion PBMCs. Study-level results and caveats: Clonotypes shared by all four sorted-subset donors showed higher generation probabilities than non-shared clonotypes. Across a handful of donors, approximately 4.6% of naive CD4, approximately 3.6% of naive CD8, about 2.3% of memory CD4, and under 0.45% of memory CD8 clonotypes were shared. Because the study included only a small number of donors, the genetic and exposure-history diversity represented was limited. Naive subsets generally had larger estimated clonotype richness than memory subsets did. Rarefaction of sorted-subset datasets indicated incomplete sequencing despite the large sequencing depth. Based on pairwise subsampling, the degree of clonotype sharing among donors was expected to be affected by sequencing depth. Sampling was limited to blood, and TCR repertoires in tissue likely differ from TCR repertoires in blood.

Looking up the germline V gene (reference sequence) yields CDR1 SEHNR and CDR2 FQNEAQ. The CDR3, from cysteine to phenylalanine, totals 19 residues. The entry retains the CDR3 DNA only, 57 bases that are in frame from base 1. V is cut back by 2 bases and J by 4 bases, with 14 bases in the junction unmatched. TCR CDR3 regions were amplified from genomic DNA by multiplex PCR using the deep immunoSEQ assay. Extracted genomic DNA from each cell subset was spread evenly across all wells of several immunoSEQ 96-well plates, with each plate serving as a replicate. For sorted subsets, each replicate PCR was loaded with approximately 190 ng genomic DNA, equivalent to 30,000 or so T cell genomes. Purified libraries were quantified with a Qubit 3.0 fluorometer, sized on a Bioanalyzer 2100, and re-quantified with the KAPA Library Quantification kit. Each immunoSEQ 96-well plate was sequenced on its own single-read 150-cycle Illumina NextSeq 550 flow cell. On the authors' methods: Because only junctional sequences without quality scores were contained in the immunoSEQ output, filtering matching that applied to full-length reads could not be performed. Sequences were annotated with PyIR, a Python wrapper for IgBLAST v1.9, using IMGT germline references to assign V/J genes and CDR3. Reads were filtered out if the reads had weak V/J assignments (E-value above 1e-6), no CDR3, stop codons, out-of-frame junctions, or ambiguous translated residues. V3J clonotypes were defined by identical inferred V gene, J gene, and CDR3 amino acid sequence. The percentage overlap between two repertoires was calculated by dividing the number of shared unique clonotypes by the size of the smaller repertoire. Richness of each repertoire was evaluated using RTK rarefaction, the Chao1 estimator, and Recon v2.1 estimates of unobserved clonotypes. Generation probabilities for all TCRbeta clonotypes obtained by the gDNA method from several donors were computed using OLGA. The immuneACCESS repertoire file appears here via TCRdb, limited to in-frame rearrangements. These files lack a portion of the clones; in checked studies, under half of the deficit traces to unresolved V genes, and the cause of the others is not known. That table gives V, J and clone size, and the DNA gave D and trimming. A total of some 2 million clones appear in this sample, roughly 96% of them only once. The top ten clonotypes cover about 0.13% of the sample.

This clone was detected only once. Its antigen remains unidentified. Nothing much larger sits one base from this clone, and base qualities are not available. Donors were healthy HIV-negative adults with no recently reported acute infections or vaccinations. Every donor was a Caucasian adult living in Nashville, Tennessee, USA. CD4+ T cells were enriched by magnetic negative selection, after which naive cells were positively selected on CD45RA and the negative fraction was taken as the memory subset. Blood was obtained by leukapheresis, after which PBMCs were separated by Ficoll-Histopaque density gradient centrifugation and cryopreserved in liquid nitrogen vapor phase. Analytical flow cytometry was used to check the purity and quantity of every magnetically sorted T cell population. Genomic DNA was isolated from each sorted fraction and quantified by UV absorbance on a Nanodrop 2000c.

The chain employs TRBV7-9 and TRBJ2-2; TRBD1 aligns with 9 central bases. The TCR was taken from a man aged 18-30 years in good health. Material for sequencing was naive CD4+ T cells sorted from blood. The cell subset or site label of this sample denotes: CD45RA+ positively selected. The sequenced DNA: TGTGCCAGCAGCTTAATACCCACCCGGACAGGGGAGACCACCGGGGAGCTGTTTTTT. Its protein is CASSLIPTRTGETTGELFF.